The 28 T cell receptor beta chains reported below all come from one sample, sequenced in a study of T cells after posttransplantation cyclophosphamide (dated by TCRdb to between 2015 and 2016). The library was produced with the immunoSEQ multiplex PCR assay. In TCRdb, the immuneACCESS table is reduced to in-frame sequences with V and J assigned. These tables do not hold every clone; where another copy was compared, an unresolved V gene accounts for under half, and the others remain unexplained. The sample comprises around 34,000 clones, and every one was counted more than once. The top ten clones comprise approximately 7.2% of the sample. The source material was PBMCs. Every receptor here comes from a woman aged 45-59 years in good health and a related stem cell transplant donor.

This clone was seen more than once but under ten times. This chain connects TRBV5-1 to TRBJ2-6; 16 positions agree with TRBD2. The V gene's germline CDR1 is SGHRS and CDR2 YFSETQ. The V and J ends lost 7 bases and 3 bases, in that order; junction bases with no gene match: 7. There are 18 residues in the CDR3. The CDR3, as DNA: TGCGCCAGCGCGGGACTAGCGGGAGGGCTGGTTGGGGCCAACGTCCTGACTTTC. Translated: CASAGLAGGLVGANVLTF.

This clone was counted at least ten times. The chain recombines TRBV5-4 with TRBJ2-7, with 13 bases fitting TRBD2. Losses at the gene ends were 4 bases for V and 3 bases for J; bases not matched to a gene: 1. Per the germline V gene, CDR1 is SGHNT and CDR2 is YYREEE (reference sequence). This CDR3 contains 14 residues. CDR3 in amino acids: CASSRTSGSYEQYF. The CDR3 coding sequence is TGTGCCAGCAGCAGGACTAGCGGGAGCTACGAGCAGTACTTC. Filled out from reference TRBV5-4 and TRBJ2-7, the complete variable domain reads ETGVTQSPTHLIKTRGQQVTLRCSSQSGHNTVSWYQQALGQGPQFIFQYYREEENGRGNFPPRFSGLQFPNYSSELNVNALELDDSALYLCASSRTSGSYEQYFGPGTRLTVT.

This clone was found a few times. CDR3 bases: TGTGCCTGGAGTGGACCGTGGGCGACTAGCGAGACTCAAGAGACCCAGTACTTC. This gives the protein CAWSGPWATSETQETQYF. The V and J genes are TRBV30 and TRBJ2-5; 8 nucleotides agree with TRBD2. V shed 1 base and J 2 bases; nucleotides not matched to a gene: 15. The CDR3 totals 18 residues. Germline V CDR1 and CDR2: GTSNPN, SVGIG (reference sequence).

This clone was observed at least ten times. The chain links TRBV11-3 to TRBJ2-2; D unclear. The germline gives CDR1 SGHNT, CDR2 YENEEA. V lost 3 bases and J 6 bases, leaving 5 bases between the germline ends. The CDR3 spans 12 residues. The DNA for the CDR3 is TGTGCCAGCAGCTTCTACCCCGGGGAGCTGTTTTTT. Translating it yields CASSFYPGELFF.

V is TRBV7-8 and J is TRBJ1-3; D remains unclear. Trimming took 5 bases from V and 4 from J, leaving 18 bases between them. The CDR3 consists of 16 residues. Germline V CDR1 and CDR2: SGHVS, FQNEAQ. In DNA, the CDR3 is TGTGCCAGCAGCCCCCGGAGAGCAGGAGCAGGAAACACCATATATTTT. Its translation: CASSPRRAGAGNTIYF.

This clone was recorded at least ten times. V usage is TRBV7-9 and J usage is TRBJ2-3; D not resolved. CDR1 and CDR2 from the germline V gene are SEHNR and FQNEAQ (reference sequence). Trimming removed 2 bases from V and 4 bases from J, with 7 bases in between. This CDR3 spans 13 amino acids. CDR3 coding DNA: TGTGCCAGCAGCTTACAGGTCCCAGATACGCAGTATTTT. Encoded protein: CASSLQVPDTQYF.

This clone was recorded at least ten times. The rearrangement uses TRBV29-1 and TRBJ1-3, with unresolved D. With 6 bases removed from V and 0 bases from J, the gap between germline ends came to 9 bases. Germline CDR1 SQVTM, CDR2 ANQGSEA. CDR3 size: 13 residues. CDR3 sequence reads: CSVSYGSGNTIYF. The CDR3 DNA reads as TGCAGCGTGTCCTACGGCTCTGGAAACACCATATATTTT.

This clone was seen ten or more times. The chain has TRBV5-4 and TRBJ2-5; possible D gene TRBD2, 5 bases. The CDR3 length is 12 residues. The V gene lost 5 bases and the J gene lost 5 bases, with 10 bases spanning the gap. Germline lookup yields CDR1 SGHNT and CDR2 YYREEE (reference sequence). CDR3 loop: CASSSSLETQYF. As DNA, the CDR3 is TGTGCCAGCAGTTCTAGCTTGGAGACCCAGTACTTC.

This clone was recorded many times. The chain recombines TRBV28 with TRBJ2-1, with D perhaps matching TRBD2 (6 bases). CDR3 length: 11 amino acids. CDR1 is MDHEN, CDR2 SYDVKM, per germline. V lost 5 bases and J lost 12, with 11 bases in between. CDR3 loop: CASSDLARQFF. The CDR3 bases are TGTGCCAGCAGTGACCTAGCGCGGCAGTTCTTC.

This clone has ten or more counts. The rearrangement uses TRBV6-5 and TRBJ2-5; D is possibly TRBD2 (5 bases). The ends were cut back, 7 bases at V and 1 base at J, with 13 bases in the middle. The CDR3 length is 14 residues. Germline V lookup: CDR1 MNHEY, CDR2 SVGAGI. Written as DNA, the CDR3 is TGTGCCAGCACCGAGGGAGCGGCCCAAGAGACCCAGTACTTC. It specifies CASTEGAAQETQYF.

This clone has at least ten counts. The CDR3 region has the DNA TGTGCCAGCACCGGGACTAGCCTAATCTCCAATGAGCAGTTCTTC. The encoded protein is CASTGTSLISNEQFF. The chain recombines TRBV2 with TRBJ2-1; 9 bases fit TRBD2. This CDR3 has 15 amino acids. V trimming: 7 bases; J trimming: 6 bases; junction bases outside the gene matches: 10. The germline gives CDR1 SNHLY, CDR2 FYNNEI.

This clone was recorded at least ten times. V usage is TRBV9 and J usage is TRBJ2-1; 9 bases fit TRBD1. Germline V gene data show CDR1 as SGDLS and CDR2 as YYNGEE. The CDR3 covers 19 residues. V lost 3 bases to trimming and J lost 0 bases; unmatched junction nucleotides: 13. The CDR3 loop is CASSDHLGQGTFSYNEQFF. DNA for the CDR3: TGTGCCAGCAGCGACCACTTAGGACAGGGGACCTTCTCCTACAATGAGCAGTTCTTC.

In its sample, this clone was seen many times. The chain has TRBV7-8 and TRBJ1-1; D unclear. This CDR3 is 15 amino acids long. Germline CDR1 reads SGHVS; CDR2 reads FQNEAQ. V was clipped by 2 bases and J by 1 base, with 11 bases between them. CDR3 loop: CASSLSPVRNTEAFF. In DNA form, the CDR3 reads TGTGCCAGCAGCTTATCCCCCGTCCGGAACACTGAAGCTTTCTTT. Supplemented by reference TRBV7-8 and TRBJ1-1, the full variable domain reads GAGVSQSPRYKVAKRGQDVALRCDPISGHVSLFWYQQALGQGPEFLTYFQNEAQLDKSGLPSDRFFAERPEGSVSTLKIQRTQQEDSAVYLCASSLSPVRNTEAFFGQGTRLTVV.

This clone appeared many times. CDR3 loop: CASARDSWNTEAFF. For the CDR3, the DNA is TGTGCTAGTGCCCGGGACAGCTGGAACACTGAAGCTTTCTTT. The chain carries TRBV12-5 and TRBJ1-1, with 7 positions matching TRBD1. The CDR3 totals 14 residues. CDR1 and CDR2 (germline): LGHNT, FRNRAP. Trimming removed 7 bases from V and 1 base from J; junction bases left unmatched: 6.

At least ten counts were recorded for this clone. The CDR3 is CASSFGVAAHTGELFF. CDR3 DNA: TGTGCCAGCAGCTTCGGGGTAGCGGCCCACACCGGGGAGCTGTTTTTT. The chain uses TRBV5-6 and TRBJ2-2; TRBD2 is a possible D gene (6 bases). Germline CDR1 and CDR2: SGHDT and YYEEEE. The V end was cut by 2 bases, the J end by 3 bases, with 14 bases between. The CDR3 covers 16 residues.

This clone has a count of ten or more. The chain carries TRBV28 and TRBJ2-5, with 12 bases identical to TRBD2. The germline V gene encodes CDR1 MDHEN and CDR2 SYDVKM. The CDR3 has 16 amino acids. V gave up 6 bases and J gave up 5 bases; unmatched junction bases: 10. The chain's CDR3 is CASRVGGLAGYETQYF. The CDR3 DNA sequence: TGTGCCAGCAGGGTAGGGGGACTAGCGGGTTATGAGACCCAGTACTTC.

At least ten counts were recorded for this clone. V and J are TRBV5-6 and TRBJ2-1; D ambiguous. The CDR3 consists of 12 residues. The germline gives CDR1 SGHDT, CDR2 YYEEEE. V was clipped by 2 bases and J by 8 bases, with 8 bases between them. The CDR3 is CASSLGAHEQFF. In DNA form, the CDR3 reads TGTGCCAGCAGCTTAGGAGCGCATGAGCAGTTCTTC.

This clone was observed many times. V and J are TRBV13 and TRBJ2-7; D unresolved. The CDR3 contains 13 residues. V lost 1 base and J 6 bases, leaving 10 bases between the germline ends. Germline CDR1 reads PRHDT; CDR2 reads FYEKMQ (reference sequence). Here the CDR3 DNA reads TGTGCCAGCAGCTTAGAACCGCCTACCGAGCAGTACTTC. This gives the protein CASSLEPPTEQYF.

This clone was counted many times. CDR3 sequence: CASSQGGRQGEQFF. The CDR3 region has the DNA TGTGCCAGCAGCCAAGGGGGCCGCCAGGGAGAGCAGTTCTTC. The chain links TRBV4-2 to TRBJ2-1; D is perhaps TRBD1 (5 bases). The ends were cut back, 1 base at V and 10 bases at J, with 14 bases in the middle. Germline V gene data show CDR1 as LGHNA and CDR2 as YNFKEQ. CDR3 length: 14 amino acids.

This clone was detected many times. The chain links TRBV5-1 to TRBJ1-4; D is possibly TRBD1 (6 bases). CDR3 size: 14 residues. Germline loops: CDR1 SGHRS, CDR2 YFSETQ. The V gene lost 5 bases and the J gene lost 5 bases, with 13 bases spanning the gap. DNA for the CDR3: TGCGCCAGCAGTTTCGACAGGCGGAATGAAAAACTGTTTTTT. This translates into CASSFDRRNEKLFF.

The chain carries TRBV7-2 and TRBJ1-2; D perhaps matches TRBD1 (6 bases). V was shortened by 5 bases and J by 0 bases, with 10 bases between the two germline ends. The CDR3 is made up of 14 amino acids. Germline loops: CDR1 SGHTA, CDR2 FQGNSA. CDR3 nucleotides: TGTGCCAGCAGCCCCAGACAGGCTAACTATGGCTACACCTTC. Translated: CASSPRQANYGYTF.

There are a few counts of this clone. This sequence joins TRBV15 and TRBJ1-5, with D possibly matching TRBD1 (5 bases). Germline-derived CDR1 and CDR2 are LNHNV and YYDKDF (reference sequence). This CDR3 has 13 amino acids. Trimming stripped 8 bases from V and 8 bases from J, with 16 bases between. The CDR3 is CATARGIGEPQHF. In DNA, the CDR3 is TGTGCCACCGCTAGGGGAATCGGAGAGCCCCAGCATTTT.

This clone occurred many times. The chain combines TRBV9 with TRBJ1-2, with unresolved D. V lost 3 bases, J lost 6 bases, and 6 bases lay in between. CDR1 and CDR2 (germline): SGDLS, YYNGEE. This CDR3 is 11 amino acids long. The CDR3 is CASSEGDGYTF. The DNA of the CDR3 is TGTGCCAGCAGCGAGGGTGATGGCTACACCTTC.

The table lists this clone with many counts. The rearrangement links TRBV5-1 to TRBJ1-2; 7 nucleotides agree with TRBD1. CDR1 and CDR2 from the germline V gene are SGHRS and YFSETQ. The CDR3 sequence is 17 residues long. V shed 4 bases, J shed 2 bases, and the junction held 14 bases outside the gene matches. The CDR3 sequence: CASSKGTAGAPNYGYTF. CDR3 nucleotide sequence: TGCGCCAGCAGCAAAGGGACAGCGGGGGCCCCGAACTATGGCTACACCTTC. The full variable domain, rest sourced from reference TRBV5-1 and TRBJ1-2, is KAGVTQTPRYLIKTRGQQVTLSCSPISGHRSVSWYQQTPGQGLQFLFEYFSETQRNKGNFPGRFSGRQFSNSRSEMNVSTLELGDSALYLCASSKGTAGAPNYGYTFGSGTRLTVV.

Only a few counts were recorded for this clone. The CDR3 DNA reads as TGTGCCAGCAGCTTGTGGGGACAGGGAACTGAGGGCAATCAGCCCCAGCATTTT. This encodes CASSLWGQGTEGNQPQHF. The chain links TRBV7-9 to TRBJ1-5, with 9 bases lining up with TRBD1. J was trimmed by 2 bases and V by 3 bases; bases with no gene match: 11. Germline loops: CDR1 SEHNR, CDR2 FQNEAQ (reference sequence). The CDR3 has 18 amino acids. Full variable domain (remainder filled in from reference TRBV7-9 and TRBJ1-5): DTGVSQNPRHKITKRGQNVTFRCDPISEHNRLYWYRQTLGQGPEFLTYFQNEAQLEKSRLLSDRFSAERPKGSFSTLEIQRTEQGDSAMYLCASSLWGQGTEGNQPQHFGDGTRLSIL.

This clone was seen many times. V gene TRBV6-1 combines with J gene TRBJ1-5, with D possibly TRBD1 on 6 matching bases. Germline V gives CDR1 MNHNS, CDR2 SASEGT. There are 14 residues in the CDR3. With 5 bases removed from V and 6 bases from J, the gap between germline ends came to 14 bases. CDR3: CASSLRQVVQPQHF. The CDR3 bases are TGTGCCAGCAGTCTGAGACAGGTCGTTCAGCCCCAGCATTTT.

This clone was counted ten times or more. The chain employs TRBV12-3 or TRBV12-4 and TRBJ2-2; 11 positions match TRBD2. CDR3 length equals 15 residues. V shed 1 base and J 6 bases; nucleotides not matched to a gene: 1. The CDR3 DNA reads as TGTGCCAGCAGTTTAGGACTAGCGGGACCCGGGGAGCTGTTTTTT. As protein: CASSLGLAGPGELFF.

This clone was seen repeatedly, ten times or more. The chain employs TRBV11-3 and TRBJ2-1, with D maybe TRBD2 (5 bases). Germline assignment: CDR1 SGHNT and CDR2 YENEEA. Trimming removed 0 bases from V and 4 bases from J, with 10 bases in between. The CDR3 contains 15 residues. In DNA, the CDR3 is TGTGCCAGCAGCTTAGATCCCGGGGTTTACAATGAGCAGTTCTTC. Translation gives CASSLDPGVYNEQFF.